This entry lists 14 T cell receptor beta chains sequenced from one sample in a study of high-grade serous ovarian cancer treatment subgroups. Tumor tissue was taken before any definitive surgery or chemotherapy was given. The table came from immunoSEQ multiplex PCR; TCRdb's copy has only in-frame clones and leaves some out. The profile shows roughly 5,000 clones, around 75% of them singletons. Sequencing was done on a sample of tumor tissue. The receptors were gathered from a human patient with high-grade serous ovarian cancer.

The V call is TRBV7-2, the J call TRBJ2-2; D perhaps matches TRBD2 (5 bases). V was pared by 0 bases and J by 4 bases, with 12 bases between. In germline, CDR1 is SGHTA, CDR2 FQGNSA. The length of the CDR3 is 16 residues. The CDR3 bases are TGTGCCAGCAGCTTAGCGGTTCCGGGAATCACCGGGGAGCTGTTTTTT. Its protein is CASSLAVPGITGELFF.

The chain joins TRBV29-1 to TRBJ1-1, with D uncertain. Deletions cut 0 bases from V and 6 bases from J, with 5 bases between. CDR3 size: 11 residues. Germline values: CDR1 SQVTM, CDR2 ANQGSEA. The CDR3 reads CSVEDPPEAFF. The CDR3 DNA reads TGCAGCGTTGAAGATCCACCTGAAGCTTTCTTT.

The chain links TRBV5-5 to TRBJ1-5; possibly TRBD1 for D (5 bases). CDR1 is SGHKS, CDR2 YYEKEE, per germline (reference sequence). V was clipped by 0 bases and J by 0 bases, with 10 bases between them. The CDR3 runs 16 residues. Here the CDR3 reads CASSLAGTPSNQPQHF. CDR3 nucleotide sequence: TGTGCCAGCAGCTTGGCAGGGACGCCTAGCAATCAGCCCCAGCATTTT. The full variable domain, completed using reference TRBV5-5 and TRBJ1-5, is DAGVTQSPTHLIKTRGQQVTLRCSPISGHKSVSWYQQVLGQGPQFIFQYYEKEERGRGNFPDRFSARQFPNYSSELNVNALLLGDSALYLCASSLAGTPSNQPQHFGDGTRLSIL.

V gene TRBV11-1 combines with J gene TRBJ1-1, with 7 nucleotides matching TRBD1. V dropped 5 bases and J dropped 1; count of bases not matched to a gene: 7. The CDR3 contains 15 residues. Germline V gene sequence: CDR1 SGHAT, CDR2 FQDESV (reference sequence). In DNA, the CDR3 is TGTGCCAGCAGCAGAGGACAGGCAGGGAACACTGAAGCTTTCTTT. Its translation is CASSRGQAGNTEAFF.

The rearrangement links TRBV27 to TRBJ1-6; D remains unclear. The CDR3 loop spans 15 amino acids. Germline CDR1 reads MNHEY; CDR2 reads SMNVEV (reference sequence). Trimming shortened V by 4 bases and J by 5 bases, and 12 bases separated the two germline ends. The DNA for the CDR3 is TGTGCCAGCAGTTCCTCCGGCAGAGATAATTCACCCCTCCACTTT. Encoded protein: CASSSSGRDNSPLHF.

Only one count was recorded for this clone. The rearrangement links TRBV7-9 to TRBJ2-7, with 11 bases fitting TRBD2. Per germline, CDR1 SEHNR and CDR2 FQNEAQ (reference sequence). The junction had 5 bases not matched to a gene; V was cut back by 5 bases and J by 2 bases. The CDR3 runs to 15 residues. The CDR3 reads CASSPLSGGAYEQYF. The DNA for the CDR3 is TGTGCCAGCAGCCCTCTTAGCGGGGGGGCCTACGAGCAGTACTTC.

This clone rates as large. The chain couples TRBV5-5 to TRBJ1-1; D is possibly TRBD1 (5 bases). Germline-derived CDR1 and CDR2 are SGHKS and YYEKEE (reference sequence). The CDR3 has 13 amino acids. Between the trimmed V and J ends, which lost 5 bases and 11 bases, there was a span of 19 bases. The CDR3 here is CASSHGHTSNAFF. The CDR3 DNA sequence: TGTGCCAGCAGTCATGGACATACTTCGAACGCTTTCTTT.

The chain couples TRBV2 to TRBJ2-7; perhaps TRBD1 as D (5 bases). V was shortened by 6 bases and J by 2 bases, with 11 bases between the two germline ends. The CDR3 is made up of 13 amino acids. Germline V lookup: CDR1 SNHLY, CDR2 FYNNEI. CDR3 nucleotide sequence: TGTGCCAGCAGAGGGGAAGGCCCCTACGAGCAGTACTTC. Translated: CASRGEGPYEQYF.

The J gene is TRBJ2-3, the V gene TRBV5-1; 9 nucleotides line up with TRBD2. The V and J ends lost 6 bases and 3 bases, in that order; junction bases with no gene match: 5. The CDR3 extends over 14 amino acids. CDR1 SGHRS and CDR2 YFSETQ come from the germline V gene. CDR3 DNA sequence: TGCGCCAGCAAGGGCGGGGGGGGAACAGATACGCAGTATTTT. Translating gives CASKGGGGTDTQYF.

The chain carries TRBV7-2 and TRBJ2-7; TRBD2 might be the D (6 bases). The germline V gene has CDR1 SGHTA and CDR2 FQGNSA. Trimming shortened V by 4 bases and J by 3 bases, and 13 bases separated the two germline ends. The CDR3 has 14 residues. Here the CDR3 DNA reads TGTGCCAGCAGCTCCCAGGCGGGGTACTACGAGCAGTACTTC. Translated: CASSSQAGYYEQYF.

The chain joins TRBV5-6 to TRBJ2-7; possible D gene TRBD1, 6 bases. Germline CDR1 is SGHDT and CDR2 is YYEEEE. The CDR3 sequence is 15 residues long. The V end lost 1 base, the J end lost 4 bases, and 15 bases lay between the germline ends. CDR3 in amino acids: CASSLTGRSRYEQYF. CDR3 DNA sequence: TGTGCCAGCAGCTTGACAGGGCGTTCCCGGTACGAGCAGTACTTC.

This clone came up a few times. DNA of the CDR3: TGTGCCAGCAGTGTGCAGGACGGAGAGACCCAGTACTTC. Protein sequence: CASSVQDGETQYF. The chain couples TRBV6-4 to TRBJ2-5, with unresolved D. The CDR3 totals 13 residues. Germline CDR1 MRHNA, CDR2 SNTAGT. V was shortened by 4 bases and J by 4 bases, with 10 bases between the two germline ends.

The V and J genes are TRBV7-9 and TRBJ2-5; maybe TRBD1 (5 bases). Trimming stripped 5 bases from V and 5 bases from J, with 12 bases between. This CDR3 has 13 amino acids. The germline gives CDR1 SEHNR, CDR2 FQNEAQ (reference sequence). The CDR3 DNA sequence: TGTGCCAGCAGCCCTAGGACACTTGAGACCCAGTACTTC. This sequence encodes CASSPRTLETQYF.

In its sample, this clone is large. The junction departs from germline at one end; a sequencing error may be responsible. The J gene is TRBJ2-5, the V gene TRBV7-7; D perhaps matches TRBD1 (5 bases). CDR3 length: 14 amino acids. Germline V lookup: CDR1 SSHAT, CDR2 FNYEAQ (reference sequence). CDR3 coding DNA: TGTGCTAGCAGCATCACAGGATCCCAAGAGACCCAGTACTTC. Encoded protein: CASSITGSQETQYF.